This T cell receptor beta chain is drawn from a study of regulatory T cells in long-lasting Graves disease. General observations from the study: There was favoring of TRBV28, TRBJ1-2 and TRBJ2-5 in persistent disease. Whereas new patients shared roughly 910 public clonotypes, persistent patients shared more, at 2,500 to 3,500.

iRepertoire HTBI primers and Arm-PCR of CDR3 regions built TCR beta libraries. One entry per CDR3 protein, called by TCRdb with MiXCR from the multiplex PCR reads. The profile shows about 400,000 distinct CDR3 sequences, 15% to 17% of them singletons. With respect to this clonotype: Its antigen remains unidentified.

Time point denoted: newly diagnosed GD, antithyroid drugs for less than 3 months. Making the TCR library involved RNA that had been extracted from PBMCs. Germline CDR1 is WNHNN and CDR2 is SYGVQD (reference sequence). V shed 6 bases, J shed 5 bases, and the junction held 4 bases outside the gene matches. This CDR3 has 13 residues. Sequenced here: peripheral blood mononuclear cells (PBMCs), sampled at new diagnosis, from a patient treated with antithyroid drugs. The chain combines TRBV10-1 with TRBJ2-4; TRBD1 agrees at 7 bases. The clonotype was recovered from a female donor with Graves disease. The CDR3 DNA reads as TGCGCCAGCAGGACAGGGATTCAAAACATTCAGTACTTC. Protein sequence: CASRTGIQNIQYF.